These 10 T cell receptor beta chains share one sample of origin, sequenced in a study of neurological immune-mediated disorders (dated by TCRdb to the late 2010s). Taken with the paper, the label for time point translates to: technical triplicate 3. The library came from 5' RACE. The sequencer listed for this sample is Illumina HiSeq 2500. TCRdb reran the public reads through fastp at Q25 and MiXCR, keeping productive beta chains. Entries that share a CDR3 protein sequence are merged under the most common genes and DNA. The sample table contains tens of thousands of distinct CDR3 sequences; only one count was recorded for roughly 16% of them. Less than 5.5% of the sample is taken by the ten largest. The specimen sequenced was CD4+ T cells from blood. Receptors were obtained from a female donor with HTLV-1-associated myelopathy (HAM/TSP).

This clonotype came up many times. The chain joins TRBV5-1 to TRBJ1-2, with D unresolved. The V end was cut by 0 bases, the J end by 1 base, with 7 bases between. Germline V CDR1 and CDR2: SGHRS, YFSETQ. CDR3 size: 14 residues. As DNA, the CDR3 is TGCGCCAGCAGCTTGGACCCGAATAACTATGGCTACACCTTC. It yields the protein CASSLDPNNYGYTF.

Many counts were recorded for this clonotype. The CDR3 nucleotides are TGCAGCGTACGGTGGGGCTTACTAGCGGGCACAGATACGCAGTATTTT. It translates to CSVRWGLLAGTDTQYF. The chain has TRBV29-1 and TRBJ2-3, with 8 bases identical to TRBD2. Trimming removed 6 bases from V and 1 base from J; junction bases left unmatched: 12. This CDR3 has 16 amino acids. The germline CDR1 and CDR2 sequences are SQVTM and ANQGSEA.

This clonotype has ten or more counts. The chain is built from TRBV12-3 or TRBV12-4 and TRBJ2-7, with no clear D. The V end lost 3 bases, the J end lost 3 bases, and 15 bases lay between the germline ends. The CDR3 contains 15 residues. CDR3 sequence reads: CASSLANFALYEQYF. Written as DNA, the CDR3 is TGTGCCAGCAGTTTGGCCAACTTTGCCCTCTACGAGCAGTACTTC.

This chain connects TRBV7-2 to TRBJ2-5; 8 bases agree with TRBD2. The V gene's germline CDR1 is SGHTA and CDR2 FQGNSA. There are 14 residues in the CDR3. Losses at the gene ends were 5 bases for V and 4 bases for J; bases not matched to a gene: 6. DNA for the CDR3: TGTGCCAGCAGCCCGGGGGGGCCGGGAGAGACCCAGTACTTC. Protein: CASSPGGPGETQYF.

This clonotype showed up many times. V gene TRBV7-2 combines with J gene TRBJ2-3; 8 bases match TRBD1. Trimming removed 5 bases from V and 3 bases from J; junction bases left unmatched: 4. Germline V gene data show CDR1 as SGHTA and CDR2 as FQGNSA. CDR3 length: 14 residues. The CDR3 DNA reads TGTGCCAGCAGCGAGGACAGGGAAACAGATACGCAGTATTTT. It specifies CASSEDRETDTQYF.

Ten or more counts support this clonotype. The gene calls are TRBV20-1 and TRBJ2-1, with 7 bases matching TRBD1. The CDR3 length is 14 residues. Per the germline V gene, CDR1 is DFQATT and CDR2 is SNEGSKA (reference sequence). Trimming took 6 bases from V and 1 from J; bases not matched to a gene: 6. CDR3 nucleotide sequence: TGCAGTGCCCGCTACAGGGGTTCCTACAATGAGCAGTTCTTC. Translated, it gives CSARYRGSYNEQFF.

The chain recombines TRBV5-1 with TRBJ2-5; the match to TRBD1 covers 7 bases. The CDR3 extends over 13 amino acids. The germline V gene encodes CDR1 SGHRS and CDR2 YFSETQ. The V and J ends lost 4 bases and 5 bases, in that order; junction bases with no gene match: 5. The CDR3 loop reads CASSPGQLETQYF. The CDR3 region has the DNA TGCGCCAGCAGCCCGGGACAGTTGGAGACCCAGTACTTC.

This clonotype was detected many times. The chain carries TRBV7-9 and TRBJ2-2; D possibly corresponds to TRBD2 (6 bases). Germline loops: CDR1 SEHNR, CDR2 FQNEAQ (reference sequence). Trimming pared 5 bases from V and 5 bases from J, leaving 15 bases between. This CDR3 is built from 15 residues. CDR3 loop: CASSPRDGRTGELFF. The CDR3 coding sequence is TGTGCCAGCAGCCCCCGGGACGGGAGAACCGGGGAGCTGTTTTTT.

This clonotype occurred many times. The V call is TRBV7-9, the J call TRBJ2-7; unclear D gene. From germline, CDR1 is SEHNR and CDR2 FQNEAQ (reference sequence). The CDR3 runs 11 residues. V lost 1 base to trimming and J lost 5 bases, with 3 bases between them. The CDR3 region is CASSLVDEQYF. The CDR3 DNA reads TGTGCCAGCAGCTTAGTGGACGAGCAGTACTTC.

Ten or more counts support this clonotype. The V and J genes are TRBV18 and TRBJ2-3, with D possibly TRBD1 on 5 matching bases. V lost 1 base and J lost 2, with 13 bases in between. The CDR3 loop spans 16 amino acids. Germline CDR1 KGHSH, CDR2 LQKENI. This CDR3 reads CASSPLPDGHTDTQYF. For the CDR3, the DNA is TGTGCCAGCTCACCACTTCCCGACGGACACACAGATACGCAGTATTTT.